One sample yielded the 19 T cell receptor beta chains listed below, sequenced in a study of cytomegalovirus exposure and HLA in healthy donors. The study ran its PCR with 60 Vbeta and 13 Jbeta primers. The repertoire was sequenced with immunoSEQ multiplex PCR; TCRdb's copy has only in-frame clones and lacks some. The profile shows 100,000 to 150,000 clones, roughly 78% of them singletons. Sequencing input: PBMCs. The source is a man younger than 45 in good health and CMV-seronegative.

This rearrangement joins TRBV5-6 to TRBJ1-4; D unresolved. Trimming pared 1 base from V and 8 bases from J, leaving 18 bases between. This CDR3 contains 16 residues. Germline V gives CDR1 SGHDT, CDR2 YYEEEE. The CDR3 coding sequence is TGTGCCAGCAGCTTGATGACGGGGAGGGAAGGGGAAAAACTGTTTTTT. This codes for CASSLMTGREGEKLFF.

The rearrangement uses TRBV7-3 and TRBJ2-3; no definite D call. Germline V CDR1 and CDR2: SGHTA, FQGTGA. The CDR3 totals 14 residues. V gave up 1 base and J gave up 0 bases, with 5 bases separating them. CDR3 DNA sequence: TGTGCCAGCAGCTTAAGTGGCAGCACAGATACGCAGTATTTT. Amino acid sequence: CASSLSGSTDTQYF.

CDR3 nucleotide sequence: TGCGCCAGCAGCCAAGAAACAGGCCCCACCACAGATACGCAGTATTTT. Its protein is CASSQETGPTTDTQYF. The V and J genes are TRBV4-1 and TRBJ2-3; the D gene is possibly TRBD1 (5 bases). This CDR3 contains 16 residues. V shed 0 bases and J shed 2 bases, with 12 bases lying between them. Germline V gene data show CDR1 as MGHRA and CDR2 as YSYEKL.

This clone was counted only a few times. The chain has TRBV6-1 and TRBJ1-2, with 9 bases lining up with TRBD1. Germline V lookup: CDR1 MNHNS, CDR2 SASEGT. The CDR3 spans 15 residues. Trimming at V came to 1 base and at J to 3 bases, leaving 3 bases not matched to a gene. The CDR3 sequence: CASSEGGTGYYGYTF. In DNA form, the CDR3 reads TGTGCCAGCAGTGAAGGGGGGACAGGGTACTATGGCTACACCTTC.

This clone was counted once. V is TRBV4-3 and J is TRBJ1-3, with D perhaps TRBD1 (6 bases). The CDR3 is 17 amino acids. Looked up from germline, CDR1 is LGHNA and CDR2 is YSLEER. V was shortened by 1 base and J by 2 bases, with 15 bases between the two germline ends. DNA for the CDR3: TGCGCCAGCAGCCAAGTTGTGGGGACATCCCCTGGAAACACCATATATTTT. Protein: CASSQVVGTSPGNTIYF.

The chain carries TRBV5-6 and TRBJ1-5, with D maybe TRBD1 (6 bases). Trimming left V 4 bases short and J 10 bases short, with 12 bases between. CDR1 is SGHDT and CDR2 is YYEEEE in the germline V gene. This CDR3 region has 12 residues. The CDR3 sequence: CASSNRVGPQHF. The CDR3 DNA sequence: TGTGCCAGCAGCAACAGGGTAGGCCCCCAGCATTTT.

This clone was detected only a few times. This chain joins TRBV18 and TRBJ1-5; 8 bases fit TRBD1. Germline V gives CDR1 KGHSH, CDR2 LQKENI. V dropped 5 bases and J dropped 5; count of bases not matched to a gene: 5. The CDR3 is made up of 14 amino acids. The CDR3 loop reads CASSSTGEDQPQHF. In DNA form, the CDR3 reads TGTGCCAGCTCATCGACAGGGGAGGATCAGCCCCAGCATTTT.

This clone was seen more than once but under ten times. J is TRBJ2-5 and V is TRBV19, with D tentatively TRBD2 (6 bases). With the DNA end fitting TRBJ2-7 better, the J assignment may be wrong. Per the germline V gene, CDR1 is LNHDA and CDR2 is SQIVND (reference sequence). The CDR3 extends over 13 amino acids. The CDR3 coding sequence is TGTGCCAGTAGTATCCCAGGGAGGTACGAGCAGTACTTC. It encodes CASSIPGRYEQYF.

CDR3 nucleotides: TGCGCCAGCAGCTTGACAGGGGTAAAAGAGACCCAGTACTTC. Translation gives CASSLTGVKETQYF. V and J are TRBV5-1 and TRBJ2-5; TRBD1 aligns across 7 bases. The CDR3 consists of 14 residues. V lost 1 base to trimming and J lost 3 bases; unmatched junction nucleotides: 3. Germline V CDR1 and CDR2: SGHRS, YFSETQ.

The rearrangement joins TRBV6-5 to TRBJ2-5, with 7 bases matching TRBD1. Germline V gene data show CDR1 as MNHEY and CDR2 as SVGAGI. Trimming cost V 2 bases and J 5 bases; bases outside gene matches: 5. CDR3 length: 14 residues. The CDR3 DNA reads TGTGCCAGCAGTTACGCCGACAGGGTGGAGACCCAGTACTTC. It yields the protein CASSYADRVETQYF.

The rearrangement uses TRBV9 and TRBJ1-1; D call uncertain. The CDR3 has 13 amino acids. The V end was cut by 5 bases, the J end by 4 bases, with 12 bases between. Germline-derived CDR1 and CDR2 are SGDLS and YYNGEE. This CDR3 is CASSMGGGTEAFF. CDR3 in DNA: TGTGCCAGCAGTATGGGAGGAGGCACTGAAGCTTTCTTT.

The rearrangement joins TRBV7-3 to TRBJ1-4, with no clear D. Germline V gene sequence: CDR1 SGHTA, CDR2 FQGTGA. Trimming left V 5 bases short and J 5 bases short, with 9 bases between. The CDR3 runs to 13 residues. The CDR3 loop reads CASSLGTNEKLFF. The CDR3 nucleotides read TGTGCCAGCAGCCTAGGAACGAATGAAAAACTGTTTTTT.

The rearrangement joins TRBV5-4 to TRBJ2-5, with 7 bases aligning to TRBD1. The V segment lost 4 bases and the J segment 5 bases; nucleotides outside the gene matches: 14. The V gene's germline CDR1 is SGHNT and CDR2 YYREEE (reference sequence). The length of the CDR3 is 16 residues. This CDR3 reads CASSLREGGRWETQYF. In nucleotides, the CDR3 is TGTGCCAGCAGCCTCAGAGAAGGGGGCCGCTGGGAGACCCAGTACTTC.

The gene calls are TRBV28 and TRBJ1-1; D remains unclear. Germline CDR1 reads MDHEN; CDR2 reads SYDVKM. This CDR3 has 14 residues. The V end was cut by 6 bases, the J end by 2 bases, with 13 bases between. CDR3 coding DNA: TGTGCCAGCAGCCTCCCTGAGGGCAACACTGAAGCTTTCTTT. Encoded protein: CASSLPEGNTEAFF.

The CDR3 spells CAWSPPGPYYGYTF. For the CDR3, the DNA is TGTGCCTGGAGCCCACCAGGTCCATACTATGGCTACACCTTC. The chain joins TRBV30 to TRBJ1-2, with D unclear. V was pared by 3 bases and J by 3 bases, with 14 bases between. Germline V CDR1 and CDR2: GTSNPN, SVGIG (reference sequence). This CDR3 has 14 residues.

The V gene is TRBV20-1, the J gene TRBJ2-7, with a tentative D call TRBD1 (6 bases). Germline CDR1 reads DFQATT; CDR2 reads SNEGSKA (reference sequence). The CDR3 contains 10 residues. The V end was cut by 6 bases, the J end by 6 bases, with 9 bases between. The CDR3 nucleotides read TGCAGTGCCACAGGGCCCGAGCAGTACTTC. Its translation is CSATGPEQYF.

CDR3 amino acids: CASNQVAYEQYF. DNA of the CDR3: TGTGCCAGCAATCAGGTGGCCTACGAGCAGTACTTC. The rearrangement uses TRBV2 and TRBJ2-7; D is undetermined. The CDR3 is made up of 12 amino acids. In germline, CDR1 is SNHLY, CDR2 FYNNEI. The V gene lost 7 bases and the J gene lost 2 bases, with 9 bases spanning the gap.

The count of this clone is one. The chain uses TRBV5-6 and TRBJ2-1, with D unresolved. Germline loops: CDR1 SGHDT, CDR2 YYEEEE. The CDR3 sequence is 13 residues long. The V end lost 3 bases, the J end lost 8 bases, and 12 bases lay between the germline ends. The CDR3 nucleotides are TGTGCCAGCAGCTCGAACTATCCCTATGAGCAGTTCTTC. As protein: CASSSNYPYEQFF.

V usage is TRBV9 and J usage is TRBJ2-1; 8 positions match TRBD2. The CDR3 consists of 12 residues. Trimming cost V 3 bases and J 10 bases; bases outside gene matches: 3. Germline V gene data show CDR1 as SGDLS and CDR2 as YYNGEE. CDR3 nucleotide sequence: TGTGCCAGCAGCGACGGGGGGGCAGAGCAGTTCTTC. This codes for CASSDGGAEQFF.